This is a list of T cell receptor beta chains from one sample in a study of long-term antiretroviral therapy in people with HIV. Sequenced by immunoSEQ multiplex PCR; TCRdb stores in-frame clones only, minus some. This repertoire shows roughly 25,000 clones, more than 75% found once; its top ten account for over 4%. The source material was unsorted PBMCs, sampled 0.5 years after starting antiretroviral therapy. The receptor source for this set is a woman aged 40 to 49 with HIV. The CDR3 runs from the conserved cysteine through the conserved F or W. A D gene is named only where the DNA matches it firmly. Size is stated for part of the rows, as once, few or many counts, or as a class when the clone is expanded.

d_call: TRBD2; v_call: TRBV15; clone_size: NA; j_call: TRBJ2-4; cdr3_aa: CATSRDLASGGLAKNIQYF; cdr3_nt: TGTGCCACCAGCAGAGATCTGGCTAGCGGGGGACTAGCCAAAAACATTCAGTACTTC
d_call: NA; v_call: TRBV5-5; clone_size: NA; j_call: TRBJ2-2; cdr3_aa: CASSLASGELFF; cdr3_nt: TGTGCCAGCAGTCTAGCTTCCGGGGAGCTGTTTTTT
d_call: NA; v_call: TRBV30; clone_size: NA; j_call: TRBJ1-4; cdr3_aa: CAWSAGTDNEKLFF; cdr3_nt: TGTGCCTGGAGTGCCGGGACCGATAATGAAAAACTGTTTTTT
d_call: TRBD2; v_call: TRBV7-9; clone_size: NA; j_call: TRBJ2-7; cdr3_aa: CASSTTSGGNYEQYF; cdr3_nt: TGTGCCAGCAGCACAACTAGCGGGGGGAACTACGAGCAGTACTTC
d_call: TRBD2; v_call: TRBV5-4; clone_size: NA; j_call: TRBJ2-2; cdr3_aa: CASSSSLAGTGELFF; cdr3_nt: TGTGCCAGCAGTTCCTCGCTAGCGGGCACCGGGGAGCTGTTTTTT
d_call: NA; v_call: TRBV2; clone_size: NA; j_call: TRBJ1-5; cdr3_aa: CASSLWGDQPQHF; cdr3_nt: TGTGCCAGCAGTCTCTGGGGGGATCAGCCCCAGCATTTT
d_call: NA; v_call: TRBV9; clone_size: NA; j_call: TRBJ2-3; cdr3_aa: CASSGSLEGRRYF; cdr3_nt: TGTGCCAGCAGCGGATCCTTAGAGGGCAGGCGGTATTTT
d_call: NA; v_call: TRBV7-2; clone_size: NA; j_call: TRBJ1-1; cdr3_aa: CASSLAQNTEAFF; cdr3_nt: TGTGCCAGCAGCTTAGCCCAGAACACTGAAGCTTTCTTT
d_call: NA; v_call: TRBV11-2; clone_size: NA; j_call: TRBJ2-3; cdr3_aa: CASSPNRDSHVPDTQYF; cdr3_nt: TGTGCCAGCAGCCCAAACCGGGACTCTCACGTCCCGGATACGCAGTATTTT
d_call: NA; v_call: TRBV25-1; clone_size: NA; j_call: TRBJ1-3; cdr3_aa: CASSEYPPDISGNTIYF; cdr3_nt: TGTGCCAGCAGTGAATACCCCCCCGACATCTCTGGAAACACCATATATTTT
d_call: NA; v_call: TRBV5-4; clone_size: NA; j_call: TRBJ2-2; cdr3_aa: CASSLGGSGSPGELFF; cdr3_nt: TGTGCCAGCAGCTTGGGAGGCTCGGGCAGCCCCGGGGAGCTGTTTTTT
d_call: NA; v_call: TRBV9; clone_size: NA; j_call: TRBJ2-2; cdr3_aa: CASSVMGGNTGELFF; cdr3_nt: TGTGCCAGCAGCGTAATGGGGGGCAACACCGGGGAGCTGTTTTTT
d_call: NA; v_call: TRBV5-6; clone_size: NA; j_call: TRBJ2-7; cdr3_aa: CATSLDTTYEQYF; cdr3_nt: TGTGCCACCTCGCTCGATACCACCTACGAGCAGTACTTC
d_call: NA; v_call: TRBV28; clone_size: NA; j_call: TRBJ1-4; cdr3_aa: CASSPRLTTNNEKLFF; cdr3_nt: TGTGCCAGCAGTCCCCGCCTGACAACGAATAATGAAAAACTGTTTTTT
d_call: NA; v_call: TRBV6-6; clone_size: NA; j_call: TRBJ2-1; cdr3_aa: CASSGARGNEQFF; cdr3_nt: TGTGCCAGCAGTGGGGCCAGGGGCAATGAGCAGTTCTTC
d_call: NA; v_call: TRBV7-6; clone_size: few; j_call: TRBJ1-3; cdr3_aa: CASSLGPGRSGNTIYF; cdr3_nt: TGTGCCAGCAGCTTAGGTCCGGGGCGCTCTGGAAACACCATATATTTT
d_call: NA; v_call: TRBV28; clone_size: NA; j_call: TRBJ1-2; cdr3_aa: CASSSHYGYTF; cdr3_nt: TGTGCCAGCAGTTCTCACTATGGCTACACCTTC
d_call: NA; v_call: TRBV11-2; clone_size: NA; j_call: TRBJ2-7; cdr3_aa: CASSLGGGRRPYEQYF; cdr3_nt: TGTGCCAGCAGCTTAGGGGGCGGTCGGCGACCCTACGAGCAGTACTTC
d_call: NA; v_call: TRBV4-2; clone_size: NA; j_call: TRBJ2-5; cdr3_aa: CASSQDMGETQYF; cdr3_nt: TGTGCCAGCAGCCAAGATATGGGAGAGACCCAGTACTTC
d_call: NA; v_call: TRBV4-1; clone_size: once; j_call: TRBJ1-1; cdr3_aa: CASSQVLFIRTPNTEAFF; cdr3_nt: TGCGCCAGCAGCCAAGTATTATTTATAAGGACCCCGAACACTGAAGCTTTCTTT
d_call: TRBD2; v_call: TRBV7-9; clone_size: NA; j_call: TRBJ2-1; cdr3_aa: CASSPGGLAINEQFF; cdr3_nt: TGTGCCAGCAGCCCCGGGGGACTAGCCATCAATGAGCAGTTCTTC
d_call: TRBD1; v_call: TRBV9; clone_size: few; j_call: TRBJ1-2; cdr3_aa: CASSVEDRGLGYTF; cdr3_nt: TGTGCCAGCAGCGTAGAGGACAGGGGTCTAGGCTACACCTTC
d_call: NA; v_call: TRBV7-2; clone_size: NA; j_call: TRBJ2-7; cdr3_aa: CASSLGLQTNEQYF; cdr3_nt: TGTGCCAGCAGCTTAGGTTTACAGACTAACGAGCAGTACTTC
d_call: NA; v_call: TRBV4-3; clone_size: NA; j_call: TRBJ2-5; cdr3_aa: CASSQDWREETQYF; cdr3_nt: TGCGCCAGCAGCCAAGATTGGCGAGAGGAGACCCAGTACTTC
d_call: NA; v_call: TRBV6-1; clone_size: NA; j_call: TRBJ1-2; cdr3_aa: CATLLDGIVGYTF; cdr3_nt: TGTGCCACCTTATTGGACGGGATTGTGGGCTACACCTTC
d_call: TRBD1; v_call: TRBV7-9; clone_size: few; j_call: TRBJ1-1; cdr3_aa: CASSLGWAGGQDTEAFF; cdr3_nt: TGTGCCAGCAGCTTGGGATGGGCAGGGGGCCAGGACACTGAAGCTTTCTTT
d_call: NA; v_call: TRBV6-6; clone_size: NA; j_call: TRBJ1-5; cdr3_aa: CASGLLGGNQPQHF; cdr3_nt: TGTGCCAGCGGGTTGCTGGGTGGCAATCAGCCCCAGCATTTT
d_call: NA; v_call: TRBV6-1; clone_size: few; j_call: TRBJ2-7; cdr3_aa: CASSRDGPYEQYF; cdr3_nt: TGTGCCAGCAGCCGGGACGGTCCCTACGAGCAGTACTTC
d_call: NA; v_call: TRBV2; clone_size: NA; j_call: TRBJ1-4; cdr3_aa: CASSGRVGEKLFF; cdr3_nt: TGTGCCAGCAGTGGCAGGGTGGGTGAAAAACTGTTTTTT
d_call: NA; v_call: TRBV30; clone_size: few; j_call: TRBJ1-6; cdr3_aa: CAWSVSRSSSGNSPLHF; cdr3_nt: TGTGCCTGGAGTGTGAGTCGGAGCAGTTCAGGAAATTCACCCCTCCACTTT
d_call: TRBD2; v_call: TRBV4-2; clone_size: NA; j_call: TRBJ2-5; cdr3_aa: CASSPRTSGGAGETQYF; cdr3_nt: TGTGCCAGCAGCCCTCGGACTAGCGGGGGGGCTGGGGAGACCCAGTACTTC
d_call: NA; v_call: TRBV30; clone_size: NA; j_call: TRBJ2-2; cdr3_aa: CAWSKQSGELFF; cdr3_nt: TGTGCCTGGAGCAAACAATCCGGGGAGCTGTTTTTT
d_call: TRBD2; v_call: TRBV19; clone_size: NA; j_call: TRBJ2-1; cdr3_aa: CASSIGAGGPNEQFF; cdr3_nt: TGTGCCAGTAGTATAGGGGCGGGGGGGCCAAATGAGCAGTTCTTC
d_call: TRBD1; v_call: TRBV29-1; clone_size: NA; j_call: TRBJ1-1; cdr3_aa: CSVDGRLGGRTEAFF; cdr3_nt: TGCAGCGTTGACGGAAGGTTAGGGGGCCGGACTGAAGCTTTCTTT
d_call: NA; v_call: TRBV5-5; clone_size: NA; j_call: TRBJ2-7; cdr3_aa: CASSFGGISEQYF; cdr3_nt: TGTGCCAGCAGCTTTGGAGGGATTAGCGAGCAGTACTTC
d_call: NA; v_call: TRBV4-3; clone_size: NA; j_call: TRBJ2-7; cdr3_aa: CASSQDNNEQYF; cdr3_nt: TGCGCCAGCAGCCAAGATAATAACGAGCAGTACTTC
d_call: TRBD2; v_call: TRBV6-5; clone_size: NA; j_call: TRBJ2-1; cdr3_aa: CASSLSGGKYNEQFF; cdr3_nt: TGTGCCAGCAGTCTCAGCGGGGGAAAATACAATGAGCAGTTCTTC
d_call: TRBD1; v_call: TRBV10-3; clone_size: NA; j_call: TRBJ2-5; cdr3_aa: CAIRDGTAQETQYF; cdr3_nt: TGTGCCATCAGAGACGGGACAGCCCAAGAGACCCAGTACTTC
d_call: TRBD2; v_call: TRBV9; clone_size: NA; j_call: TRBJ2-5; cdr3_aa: CASSGLGGAQYF; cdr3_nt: TGTGCCAGCAGCGGCCTTGGGGGGGCCCAGTACTTC
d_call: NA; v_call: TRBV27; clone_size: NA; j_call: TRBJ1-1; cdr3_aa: CASSLYGGAVLRSGAFF; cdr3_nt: TGTGCCAGCAGTTTATACGGGGGCGCGGTCTTAAGATCGGGAGCTTTCTTT
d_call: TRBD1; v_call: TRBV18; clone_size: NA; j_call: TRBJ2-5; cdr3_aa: CASSGQGNMETQYF; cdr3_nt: TGTGCCAGCTCAGGACAGGGGAATATGGAGACCCAGTACTTC
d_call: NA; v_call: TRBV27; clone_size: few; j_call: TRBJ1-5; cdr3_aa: CASSPRNQPQHF; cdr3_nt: TGTGCCAGCAGTCCCCGGAATCAGCCCCAGCATTTT
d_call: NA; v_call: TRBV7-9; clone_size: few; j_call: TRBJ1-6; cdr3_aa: CASGISYTSPLHF; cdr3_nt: TGTGCCAGCGGCATATCTTATACTTCACCCCTCCACTTT
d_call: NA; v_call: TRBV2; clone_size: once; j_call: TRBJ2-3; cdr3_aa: CASSELTSTDTQYF; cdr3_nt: TGTGCCAGCAGTGAGTTGACGAGCACAGATACGCAGTATTTT
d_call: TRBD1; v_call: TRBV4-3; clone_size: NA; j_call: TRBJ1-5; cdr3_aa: CASSPVWPGSGQGDVQPQHF; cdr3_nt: TGCGCCAGCAGCCCCGTTTGGCCCGGATCGGGACAGGGAGACGTCCAGCCCCAGCATTTT
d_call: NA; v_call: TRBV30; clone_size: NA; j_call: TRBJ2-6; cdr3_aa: CAWRGIGSFGANVLTF; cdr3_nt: TGTGCCTGGAGGGGGATCGGGTCGTTTGGGGCCAACGTCCTGACTTTC
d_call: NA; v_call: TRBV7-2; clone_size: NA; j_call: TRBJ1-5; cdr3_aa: CASSFNYNQPQHF; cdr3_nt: TGTGCCAGCAGCTTTAACTACAATCAGCCCCAGCATTTT
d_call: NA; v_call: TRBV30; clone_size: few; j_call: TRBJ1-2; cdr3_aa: CAWTGTDYGYTF; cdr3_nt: TGTGCCTGGACCGGGACGGACTATGGCTACACCTTC
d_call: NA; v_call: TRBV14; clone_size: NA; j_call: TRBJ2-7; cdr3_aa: CASGQGLEQYF; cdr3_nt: TGTGCCAGCGGGCAGGGCCTTGAGCAGTACTTC
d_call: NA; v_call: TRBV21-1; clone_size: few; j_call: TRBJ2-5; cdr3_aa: CASRDELQETQYF; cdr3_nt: TGTGCCAGCAGGGACGAGTTGCAAGAGACCCAGTACTTC
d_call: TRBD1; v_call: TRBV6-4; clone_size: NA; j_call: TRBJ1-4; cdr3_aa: CASTRRDRHLRGHEKLFF; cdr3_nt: TGTGCCAGCACCCGCCGGGACAGGCATTTGCGAGGACATGAAAAACTGTTTTTT
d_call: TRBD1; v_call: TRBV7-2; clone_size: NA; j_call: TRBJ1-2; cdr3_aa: CASSPTTGEVGYGYTF; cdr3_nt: TGTGCCAGCAGCCCAACTACAGGGGAGGTCGGCTATGGCTACACCTTC
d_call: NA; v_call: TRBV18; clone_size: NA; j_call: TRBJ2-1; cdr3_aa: CASSPQGSSYNEQFF; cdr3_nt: TGTGCCAGCTCACCACAGGGTAGCTCCTACAATGAGCAGTTCTTC
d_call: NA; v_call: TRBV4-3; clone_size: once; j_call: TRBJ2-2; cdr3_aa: CASSQDEGWAGELFF; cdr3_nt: TGCGCCAGCAGCCAAGATGAGGGGTGGGCCGGGGAGCTGTTTTTT